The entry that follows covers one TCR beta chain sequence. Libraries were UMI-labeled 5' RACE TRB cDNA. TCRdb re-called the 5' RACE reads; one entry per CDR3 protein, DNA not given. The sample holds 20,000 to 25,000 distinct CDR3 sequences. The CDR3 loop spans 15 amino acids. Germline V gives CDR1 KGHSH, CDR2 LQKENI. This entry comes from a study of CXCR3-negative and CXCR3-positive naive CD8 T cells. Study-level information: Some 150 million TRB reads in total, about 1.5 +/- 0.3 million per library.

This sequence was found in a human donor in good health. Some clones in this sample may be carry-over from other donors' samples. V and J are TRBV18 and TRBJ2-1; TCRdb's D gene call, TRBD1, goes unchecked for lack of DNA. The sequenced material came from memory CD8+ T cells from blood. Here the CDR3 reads CASLPGGAAYNEQFF.